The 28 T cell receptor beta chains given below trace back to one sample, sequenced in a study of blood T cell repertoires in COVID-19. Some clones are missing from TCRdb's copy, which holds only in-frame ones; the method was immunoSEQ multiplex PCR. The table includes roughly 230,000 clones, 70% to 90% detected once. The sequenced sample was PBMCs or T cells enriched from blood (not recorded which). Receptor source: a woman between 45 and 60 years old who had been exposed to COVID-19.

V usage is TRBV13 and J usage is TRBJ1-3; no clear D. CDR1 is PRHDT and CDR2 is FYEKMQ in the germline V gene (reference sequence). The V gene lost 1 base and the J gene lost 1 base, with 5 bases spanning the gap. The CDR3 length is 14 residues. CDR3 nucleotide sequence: TGTGCCAGCAGCTTAGCAGGATCTGGAAACACCATATATTTT. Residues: CASSLAGSGNTIYF.

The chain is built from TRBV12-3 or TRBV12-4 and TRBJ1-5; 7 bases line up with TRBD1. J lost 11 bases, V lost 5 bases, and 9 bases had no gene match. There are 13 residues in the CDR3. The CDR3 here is CASSPEGQLTQHF. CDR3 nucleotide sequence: TGTGCCAGCAGTCCGGAGGGACAGCTCACCCAGCATTTT.

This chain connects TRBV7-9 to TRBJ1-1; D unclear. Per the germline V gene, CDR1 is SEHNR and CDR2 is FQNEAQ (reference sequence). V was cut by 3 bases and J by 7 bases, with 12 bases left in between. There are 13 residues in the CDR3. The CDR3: CASSFRGGDEAFF. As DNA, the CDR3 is TGTGCCAGCAGCTTCCGGGGAGGCGATGAAGCTTTCTTT. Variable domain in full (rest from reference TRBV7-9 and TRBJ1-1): DTGVSQNPRHKITKRGQNVTFRCDPISEHNRLYWYRQTLGQGPEFLTYFQNEAQLEKSRLLSDRFSAERPKGSFSTLEIQRTEQGDSAMYLCASSFRGGDEAFFGQGTRLTVV.

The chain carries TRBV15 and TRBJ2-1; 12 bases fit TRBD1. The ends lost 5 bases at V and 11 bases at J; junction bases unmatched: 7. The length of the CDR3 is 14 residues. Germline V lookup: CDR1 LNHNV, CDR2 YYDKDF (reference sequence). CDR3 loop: CATSGTGGASKQFF. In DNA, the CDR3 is TGTGCCACCAGCGGGACAGGGGGCGCGTCTAAGCAGTTCTTC.

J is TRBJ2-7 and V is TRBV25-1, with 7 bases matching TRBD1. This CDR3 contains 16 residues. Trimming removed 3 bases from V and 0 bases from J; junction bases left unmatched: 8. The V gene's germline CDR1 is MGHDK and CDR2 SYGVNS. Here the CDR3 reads CASSERGDSLSYEQYF. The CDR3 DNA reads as TGTGCCAGCAGTGAGCGTGGGGACAGCCTCTCCTACGAGCAGTACTTC.

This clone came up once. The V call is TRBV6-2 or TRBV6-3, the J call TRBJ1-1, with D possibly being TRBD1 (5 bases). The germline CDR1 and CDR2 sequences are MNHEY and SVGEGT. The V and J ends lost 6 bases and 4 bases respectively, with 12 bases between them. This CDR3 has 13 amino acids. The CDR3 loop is CASSQGGGTEAFF. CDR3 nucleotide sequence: TGTGCCAGCAGCCAGGGAGGAGGCACTGAAGCTTTCTTT.

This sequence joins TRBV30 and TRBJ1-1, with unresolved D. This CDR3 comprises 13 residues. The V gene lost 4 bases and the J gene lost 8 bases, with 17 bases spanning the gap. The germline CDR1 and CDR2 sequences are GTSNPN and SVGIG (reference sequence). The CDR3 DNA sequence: TGTGCCTGGAACCGACCTCATGAGAGGGAAGCTTTCTTT. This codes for CAWNRPHEREAFF.

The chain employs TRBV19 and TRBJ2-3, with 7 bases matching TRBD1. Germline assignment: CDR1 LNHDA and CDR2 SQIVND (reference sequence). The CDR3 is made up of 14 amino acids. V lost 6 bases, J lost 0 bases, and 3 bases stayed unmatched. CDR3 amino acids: CASSGTASTDTQYF. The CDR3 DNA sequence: TGTGCCAGTAGCGGGACAGCTAGCACAGATACGCAGTATTTT.

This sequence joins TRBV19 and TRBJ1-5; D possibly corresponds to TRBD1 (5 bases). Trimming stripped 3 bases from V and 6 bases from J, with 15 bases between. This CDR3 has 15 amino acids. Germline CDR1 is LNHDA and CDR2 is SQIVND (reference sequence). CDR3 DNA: TGTGCCAGTAGTATCGAGCGGGGGTCAGCTCAGCCCCAGCATTTT. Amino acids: CASSIERGSAQPQHF.

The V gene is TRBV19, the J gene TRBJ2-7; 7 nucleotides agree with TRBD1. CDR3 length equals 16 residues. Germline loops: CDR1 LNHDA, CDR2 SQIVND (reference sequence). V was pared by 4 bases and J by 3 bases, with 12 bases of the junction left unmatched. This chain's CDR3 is CASSSVRDRAIYEQYF. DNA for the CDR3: TGTGCCAGTAGTAGCGTGCGAGACAGGGCAATCTACGAGCAGTACTTC.

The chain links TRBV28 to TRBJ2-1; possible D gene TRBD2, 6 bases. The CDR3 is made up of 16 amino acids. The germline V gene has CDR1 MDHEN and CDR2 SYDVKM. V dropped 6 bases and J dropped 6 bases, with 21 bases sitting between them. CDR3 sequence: CASSRLGGTAGNEQFF. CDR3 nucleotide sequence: TGTGCCAGCAGCCGATTGGGCGGGACGGCGGGCAATGAGCAGTTCTTC.

CDR3: CASSQFKYGYTF. CDR3 in DNA: TGTGCCAGCAGCCAATTTAAATATGGCTACACCTTC. The J gene is TRBJ1-2, the V gene TRBV3-1 (or the pseudogene TRBV3-2), with D unresolved. The CDR3 is 12 residues long. Germline values: CDR1 LGHDT, CDR2 YNNKEL (reference sequence). V was trimmed by 2 bases and J by 5 bases, leaving 6 bases between them.

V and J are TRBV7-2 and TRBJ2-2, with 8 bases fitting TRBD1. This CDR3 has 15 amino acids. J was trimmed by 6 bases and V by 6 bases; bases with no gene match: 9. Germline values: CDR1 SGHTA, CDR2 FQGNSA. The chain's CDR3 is CASRRNPGGSGELFF. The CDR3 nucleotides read TGTGCCAGCAGACGCAATCCAGGGGGCTCCGGGGAGCTGTTTTTT. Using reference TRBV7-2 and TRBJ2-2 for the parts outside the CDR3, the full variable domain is GAGVSQSPSNKVTEKGKDVELRCDPISGHTALYWYRQSLGQGLEFLIYFQGNSAPDKSGLPSDRFSAERTGGSVSTLTIQRTQQEDSAVYLCASRRNPGGSGELFFGEGSRLTVL.

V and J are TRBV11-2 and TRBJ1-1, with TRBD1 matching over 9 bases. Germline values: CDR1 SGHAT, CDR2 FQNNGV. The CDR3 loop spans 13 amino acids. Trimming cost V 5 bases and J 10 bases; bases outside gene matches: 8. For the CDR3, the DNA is TGTGCCAGCAGCCATAACAGGGGGCTGTTAGCTTTCTTT. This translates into CASSHNRGLLAFF.

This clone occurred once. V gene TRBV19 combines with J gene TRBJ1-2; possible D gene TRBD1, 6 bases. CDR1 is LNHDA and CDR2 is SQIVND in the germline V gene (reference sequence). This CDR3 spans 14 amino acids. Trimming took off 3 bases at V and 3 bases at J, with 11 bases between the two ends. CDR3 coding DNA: TGTGCCAGTAGTATCCAGGCAGGGGACTATGGCTACACCTTC. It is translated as CASSIQAGDYGYTF.

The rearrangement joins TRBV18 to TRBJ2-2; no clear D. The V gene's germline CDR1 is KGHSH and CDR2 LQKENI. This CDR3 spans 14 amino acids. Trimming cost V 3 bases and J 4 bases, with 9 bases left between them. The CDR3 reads CASSPEQSTGELFF. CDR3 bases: TGTGCCAGCTCACCGGAACAGAGCACCGGGGAGCTGTTTTTT.

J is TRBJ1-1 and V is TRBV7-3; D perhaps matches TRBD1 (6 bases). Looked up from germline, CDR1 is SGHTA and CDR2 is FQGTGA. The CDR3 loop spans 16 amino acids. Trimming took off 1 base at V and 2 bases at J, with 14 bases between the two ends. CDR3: CASSLMKGGRNTEAFF. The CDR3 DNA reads TGTGCCAGCAGCTTAATGAAGGGGGGGAGAAACACTGAAGCTTTCTTT.

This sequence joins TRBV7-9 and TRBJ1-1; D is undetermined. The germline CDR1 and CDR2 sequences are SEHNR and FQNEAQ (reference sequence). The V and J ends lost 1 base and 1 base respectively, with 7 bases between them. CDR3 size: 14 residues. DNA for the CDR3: TGTGCCAGCAGCTTAGGGCCAGGGAACACTGAAGCTTTCTTT. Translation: CASSLGPGNTEAFF.

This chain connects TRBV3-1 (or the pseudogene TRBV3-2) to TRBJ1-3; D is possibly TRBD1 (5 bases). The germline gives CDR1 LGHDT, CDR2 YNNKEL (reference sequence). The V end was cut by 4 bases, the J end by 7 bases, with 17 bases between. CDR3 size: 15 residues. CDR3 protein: CASSRAGTWRNTIYF. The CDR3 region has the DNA TGTGCCAGCAGCCGAGCGGGGACTTGGAGGAACACCATATATTTT.

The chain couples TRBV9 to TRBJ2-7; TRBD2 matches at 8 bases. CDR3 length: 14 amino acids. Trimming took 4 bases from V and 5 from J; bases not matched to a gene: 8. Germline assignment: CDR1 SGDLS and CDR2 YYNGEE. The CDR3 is CASSPRGGGNEQYF. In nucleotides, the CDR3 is TGTGCCAGCAGCCCTCGGGGGGGAGGGAACGAGCAGTACTTC. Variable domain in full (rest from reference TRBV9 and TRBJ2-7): DSGVTQTPKHLITATGQRVTLRCSPRSGDLSVYWYQQSLDQGLQFLIQYYNGEERAKGNILERFSAQQFPDLHSELNLSSLELGDSALYFCASSPRGGGNEQYFGPGTRLTVT.

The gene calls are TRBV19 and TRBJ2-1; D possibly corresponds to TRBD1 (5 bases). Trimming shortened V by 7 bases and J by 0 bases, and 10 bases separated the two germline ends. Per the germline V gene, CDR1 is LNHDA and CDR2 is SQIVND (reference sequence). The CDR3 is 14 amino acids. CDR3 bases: TGTGCCAGTAACAGGTTAGGCTCCTACAATGAGCAGTTCTTC. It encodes CASNRLGSYNEQFF.

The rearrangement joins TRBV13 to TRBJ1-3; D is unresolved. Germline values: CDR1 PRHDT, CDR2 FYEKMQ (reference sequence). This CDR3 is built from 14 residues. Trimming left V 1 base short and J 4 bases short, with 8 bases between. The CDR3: CASSLDSAGNTIYF. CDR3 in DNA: TGTGCCAGCAGCTTAGACAGTGCCGGAAACACCATATATTTT.

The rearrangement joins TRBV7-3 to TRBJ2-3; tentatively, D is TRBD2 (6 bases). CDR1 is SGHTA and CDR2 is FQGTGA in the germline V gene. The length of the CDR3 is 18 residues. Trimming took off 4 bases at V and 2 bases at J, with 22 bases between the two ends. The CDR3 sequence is CASSSVGGRGRATDTQYF. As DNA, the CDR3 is TGTGCCAGCAGCTCCGTCGGAGGGCGGGGACGCGCCACAGATACGCAGTATTTT.

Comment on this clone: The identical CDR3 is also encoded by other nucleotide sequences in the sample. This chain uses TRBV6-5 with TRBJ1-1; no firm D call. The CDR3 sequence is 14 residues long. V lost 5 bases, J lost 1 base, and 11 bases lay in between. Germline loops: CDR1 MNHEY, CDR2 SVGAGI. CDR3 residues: CASSTPGRNTEAFF. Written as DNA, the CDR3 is TGTGCCAGCAGTACCCCCGGGAGGAACACTGAAGCTTTCTTT.

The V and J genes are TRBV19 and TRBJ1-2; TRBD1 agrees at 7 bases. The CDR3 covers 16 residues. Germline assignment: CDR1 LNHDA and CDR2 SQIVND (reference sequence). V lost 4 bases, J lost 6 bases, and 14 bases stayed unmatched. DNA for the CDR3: TGTGCCAGTAGTAAGGGGTTCGGGGACAGACAGGATGGCTACACCTTC. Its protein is CASSKGFGDRQDGYTF. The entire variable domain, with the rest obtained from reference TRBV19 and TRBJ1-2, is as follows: DGGITQSPKYLFRKEGQNVTLSCEQNLNHDAMYWYRQDPGQGLRLIYYSQIVNDFQKGDIAEGYSVSREKKESFPLTVTSAQKNPTAFYLCASSKGFGDRQDGYTFGSGTRLTVV.

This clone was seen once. The CDR3 DNA is TGTGCCAGTAGTTCACGGACAGGGGGAATTGGCACTGAAGCTTTCTTT. This codes for CASSSRTGGIGTEAFF. The V and J genes are TRBV19 and TRBJ1-1; 10 bases align to TRBD1. This CDR3 is built from 16 residues. The ends lost 5 bases at V and 4 bases at J; junction bases unmatched: 10. In germline, CDR1 is LNHDA, CDR2 SQIVND (reference sequence).

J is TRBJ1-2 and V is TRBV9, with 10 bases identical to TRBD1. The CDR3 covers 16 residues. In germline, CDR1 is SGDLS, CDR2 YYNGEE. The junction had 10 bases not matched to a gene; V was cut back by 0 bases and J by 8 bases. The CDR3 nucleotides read TGTGCCAGCAGCGTAGCCCCGGGACAGGGGACGGAAGGCTACACCTTC. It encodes CASSVAPGQGTEGYTF.

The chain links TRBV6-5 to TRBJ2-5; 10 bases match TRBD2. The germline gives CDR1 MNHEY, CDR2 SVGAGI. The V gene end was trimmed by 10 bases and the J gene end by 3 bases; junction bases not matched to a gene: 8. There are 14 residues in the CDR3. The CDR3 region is CATTPTSGEETQYF. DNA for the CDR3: TGTGCCACCACCCCCACTAGCGGGGAAGAGACCCAGTACTTC.